One and the same sample provided the 2 T cell receptor beta chains below, sequenced in a study of T cells after yellow fever vaccination. Via MiXCR, TCRdb re-called the 5' RACE reads, giving one row per CDR3 protein. The sample includes approximately 450,000 distinct CDR3 sequences, 18% seen only once; the top ten take roughly a sixth. The source was PBMCs, collected before the yellow fever booster vaccination. These receptor sequences come from a man younger than 35 who received the YFV17D yellow fever vaccine.

This clonotype has more than one count but fewer than ten. DNA for the CDR3: TGTGCCAGCAGTTTGGTGAGGGGTTATGGCTACACCTTC. Amino acids: CASSLVRGYGYTF. The chain uses TRBV27 and TRBJ1-2; TRBD1 might be the D (5 bases). The CDR3 runs 13 residues. V gave up 3 bases and J gave up 5 bases, with 10 bases separating them. Germline loops: CDR1 MNHEY, CDR2 SMNVEV (reference sequence).

The chain uses TRBV29-1 and TRBJ2-1; the match to TRBD2 covers 12 bases. The CDR3 sequence is 14 residues long. V trimming: 5 bases; J trimming: 4 bases; junction bases outside the gene matches: 3. CDR1 SQVTM and CDR2 ANQGSEA come from the germline V gene. The CDR3 bases are TGCAGCGTTCGCGGACTAGCGGGGTACAATGAGCAGTTCTTC. Translation gives CSVRGLAGYNEQFF.